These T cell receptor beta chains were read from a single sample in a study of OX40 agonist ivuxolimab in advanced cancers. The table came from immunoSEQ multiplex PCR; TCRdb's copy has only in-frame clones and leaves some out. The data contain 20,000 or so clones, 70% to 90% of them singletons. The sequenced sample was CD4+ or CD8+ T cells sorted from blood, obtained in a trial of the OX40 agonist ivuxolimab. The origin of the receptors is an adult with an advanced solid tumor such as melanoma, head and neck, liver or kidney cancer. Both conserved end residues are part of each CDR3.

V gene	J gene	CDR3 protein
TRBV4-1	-	CASSLSSGGTDEQYF
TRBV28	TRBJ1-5	CASSFSVGNQPQHF
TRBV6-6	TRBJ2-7	CASSELDGKYEQYF
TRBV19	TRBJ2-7	CTSSSGSGEPYEQYF
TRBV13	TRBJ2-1	CASSLAGGAKNEQFF
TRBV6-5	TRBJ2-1	CASSLLATNEQFF
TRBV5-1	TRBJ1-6	CASSLDIGSPRNSPLHF
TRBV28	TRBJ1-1	CASTISTLTEAFF
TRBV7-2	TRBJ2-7	CASSLGPAAYEQYF
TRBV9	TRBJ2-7	CASSAGTSTYEQYF
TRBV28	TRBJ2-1	CASTPGLAGADEQFF
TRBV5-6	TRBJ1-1	CASSPYNTEAFF
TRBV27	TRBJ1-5	CASRETGSHNQPQHF
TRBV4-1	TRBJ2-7	CASSQDGSAEQYF
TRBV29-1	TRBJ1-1	CSATTGGLTEAFF
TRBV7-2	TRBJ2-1	CASSFRGGGLNNEQFF
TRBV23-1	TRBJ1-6	CATQRNLSYNSPLHF
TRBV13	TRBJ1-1	CASSDRGPNINTEAFF
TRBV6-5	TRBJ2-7	CASSPGTGGFWEQYF
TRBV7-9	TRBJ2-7	CASSPYYEQYF
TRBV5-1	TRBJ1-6	CASSFGTGNSPLHF
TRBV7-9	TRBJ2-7	CASSLPGRDFPYEQYF
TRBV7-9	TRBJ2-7	CASSPLNPGGYF
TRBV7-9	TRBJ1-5	CASSYSPRVGQPQHF
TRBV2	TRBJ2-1	CASTGGPGVARHEQFF
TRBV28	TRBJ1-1	CASSTGRTEAFF
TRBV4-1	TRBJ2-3	CASSQDRTSGAVDTQYF
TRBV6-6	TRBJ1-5	CASSYPGTANQPQHF
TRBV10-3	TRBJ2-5	CAIRQGQSPGGETQYF
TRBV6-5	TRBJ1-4	CASSFVPRDEKLFF
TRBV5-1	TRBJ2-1	CASSSTSGVFNEQFF
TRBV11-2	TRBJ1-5	CASSLGSNQPQHF
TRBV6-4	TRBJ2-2	CASSALAGGVGELFF
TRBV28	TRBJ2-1	CASSSRDSFGNEQFF
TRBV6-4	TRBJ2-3	CASSEIFGVGDTQYF
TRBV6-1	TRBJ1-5	CASSELQNQPQHF
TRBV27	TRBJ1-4	CASSPPGRGEKLFF
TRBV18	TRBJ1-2	CASSPSEGARYGYTF
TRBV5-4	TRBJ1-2	CASSQRRVNYGYTF
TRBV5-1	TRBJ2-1	CASSPLGLAGGYNEQFF
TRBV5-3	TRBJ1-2	CARSFVNYGYTF
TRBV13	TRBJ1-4	CASSPGGGLSREKLFF
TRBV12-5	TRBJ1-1	CASGWGSGNTEAFF
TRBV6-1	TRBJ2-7	CASSEITSDEQYF
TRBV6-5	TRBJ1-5	CARRQGGNQPQHF
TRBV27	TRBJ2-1	CASSLGPGSSYNEQFF
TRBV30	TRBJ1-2	CARLGDRGNGYTF
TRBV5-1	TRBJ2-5	CASSTGTAETQYF
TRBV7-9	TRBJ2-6	CASLPPGPNSGANVLTF
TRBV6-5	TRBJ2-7	CASSSERGSYEQYF
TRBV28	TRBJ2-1	CASKPGLETYNEQFF
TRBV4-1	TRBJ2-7	CASSPSDTGARGEEQYF
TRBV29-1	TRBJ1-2	CSVYQADDYTF
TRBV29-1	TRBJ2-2	CSVLWNTGELFF
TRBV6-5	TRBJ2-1	CASSYSNQGYNEQFF
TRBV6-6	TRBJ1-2	CASSYDRAYGYTF
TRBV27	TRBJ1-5	CASSLVTGMTPNQPQHF
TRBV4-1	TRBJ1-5	CASSPRGVNQPQHF